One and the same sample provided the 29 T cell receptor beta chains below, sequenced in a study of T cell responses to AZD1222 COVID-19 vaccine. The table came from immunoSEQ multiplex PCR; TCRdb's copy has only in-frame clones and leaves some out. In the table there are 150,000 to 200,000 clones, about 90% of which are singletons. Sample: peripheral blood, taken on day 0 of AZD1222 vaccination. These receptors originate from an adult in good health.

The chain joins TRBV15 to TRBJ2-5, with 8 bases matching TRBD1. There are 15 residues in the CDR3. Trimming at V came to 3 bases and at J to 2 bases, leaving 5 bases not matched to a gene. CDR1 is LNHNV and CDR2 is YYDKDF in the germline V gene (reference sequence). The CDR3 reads CATSRDRARQETQYF. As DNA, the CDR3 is TGTGCCACCAGCAGGGACAGGGCTCGGCAAGAGACCCAGTACTTC.

In nucleotides, the CDR3 is TGTGCCAGCAGCCATTTAAATAGGCTAGCGGGAGGATCCTACAATGAGCAGTTCTTC. It translates to CASSHLNRLAGGSYNEQFF. The genes are TRBV14 and TRBJ2-1; 11 bases map to TRBD2. This CDR3 region has 19 residues. V gave up 3 bases and J gave up 1 base; unmatched junction bases: 11. Germline-derived CDR1 and CDR2 are SGHDN and FVKESK.

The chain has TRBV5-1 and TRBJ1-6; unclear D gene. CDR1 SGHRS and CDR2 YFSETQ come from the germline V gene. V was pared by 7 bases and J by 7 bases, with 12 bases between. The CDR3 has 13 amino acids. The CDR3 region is CASHLEANSPLHF. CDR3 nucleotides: TGCGCCAGCCATTTAGAGGCGAATTCACCCCTCCACTTT.

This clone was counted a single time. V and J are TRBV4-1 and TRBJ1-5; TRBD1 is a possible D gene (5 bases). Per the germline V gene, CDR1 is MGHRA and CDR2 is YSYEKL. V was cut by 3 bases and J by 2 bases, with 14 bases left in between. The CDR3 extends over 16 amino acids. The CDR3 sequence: CASSHPLAQGNQPQHF. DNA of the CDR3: TGCGCCAGCAGCCATCCATTGGCACAGGGCAATCAGCCCCAGCATTTT.

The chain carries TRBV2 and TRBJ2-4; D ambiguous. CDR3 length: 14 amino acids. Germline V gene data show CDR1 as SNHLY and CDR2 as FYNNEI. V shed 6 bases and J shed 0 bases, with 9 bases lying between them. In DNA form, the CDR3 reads TGTGCCAGCAGAACGACTGTAGCCAAAAACATTCAGTACTTC. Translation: CASRTTVAKNIQYF.

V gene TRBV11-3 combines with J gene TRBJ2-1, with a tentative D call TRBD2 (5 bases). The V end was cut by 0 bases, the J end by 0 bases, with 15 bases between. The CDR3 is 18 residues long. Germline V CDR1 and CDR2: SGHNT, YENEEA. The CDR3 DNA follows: TGTGCCAGCAGCTTAGATCATGGTAGCGAAAACTCCTACAATGAGCAGTTCTTC. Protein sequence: CASSLDHGSENSYNEQFF.

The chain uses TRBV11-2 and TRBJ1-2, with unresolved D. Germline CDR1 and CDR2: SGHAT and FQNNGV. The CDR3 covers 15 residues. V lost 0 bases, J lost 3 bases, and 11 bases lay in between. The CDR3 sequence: CASSLDLGRDYGYTF. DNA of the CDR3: TGTGCCAGCAGCTTAGATCTCGGCAGAGACTATGGCTACACCTTC.

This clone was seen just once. DNA of the CDR3: TGTGCCAGCAACCCCCCAGAGGTCCCATCCTACGAGCAGTACTTC. This codes for CASNPPEVPSYEQYF. The V call is TRBV6-5, the J call TRBJ2-7; D not resolved. The CDR3 covers 15 residues. CDR1 is MNHEY and CDR2 is SVGAGI in the germline V gene. V lost 7 bases to trimming and J lost 1 base, with 17 bases between them.

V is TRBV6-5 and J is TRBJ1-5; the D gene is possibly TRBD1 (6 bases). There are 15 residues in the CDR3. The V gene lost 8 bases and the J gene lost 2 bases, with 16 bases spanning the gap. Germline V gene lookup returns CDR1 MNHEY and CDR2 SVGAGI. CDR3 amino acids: CASSAGGRGNQPQHF. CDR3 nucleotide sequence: TGTGCCAGCTCGGCGGGGGGCCGTGGCAATCAGCCCCAGCATTTT.

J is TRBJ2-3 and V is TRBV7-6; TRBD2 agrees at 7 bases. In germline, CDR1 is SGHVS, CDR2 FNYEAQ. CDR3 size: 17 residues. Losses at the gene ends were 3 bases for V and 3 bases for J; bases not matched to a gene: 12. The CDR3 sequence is CASSFGSGAESTDTQYF. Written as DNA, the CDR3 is TGTGCCAGCAGCTTCGGGAGCGGGGCTGAGTCTACAGATACGCAGTATTTT.

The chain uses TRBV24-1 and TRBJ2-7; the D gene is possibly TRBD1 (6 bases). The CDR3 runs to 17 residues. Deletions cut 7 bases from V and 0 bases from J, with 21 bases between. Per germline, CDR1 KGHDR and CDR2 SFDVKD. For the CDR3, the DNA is TGTGCCACCAGAATCACCTCCGGGACAATTAGCTCCTACGAGCAGTACTTC. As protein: CATRITSGTISSYEQYF.

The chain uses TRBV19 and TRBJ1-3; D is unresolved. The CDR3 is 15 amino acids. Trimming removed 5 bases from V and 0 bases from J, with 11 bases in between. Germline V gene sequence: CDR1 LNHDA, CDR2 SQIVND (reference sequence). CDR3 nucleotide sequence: TGTGCCAGTAGTTTTCAGCCACTCTCTGGAAACACCATATATTTT. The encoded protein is CASSFQPLSGNTIYF.

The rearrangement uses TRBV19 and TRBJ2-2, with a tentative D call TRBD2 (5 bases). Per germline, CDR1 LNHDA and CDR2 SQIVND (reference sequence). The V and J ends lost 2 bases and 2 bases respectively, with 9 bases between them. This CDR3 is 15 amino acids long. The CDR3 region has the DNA TGTGCCAGTAGTATAAGAGGGCGAAACACCGGGGAGCTGTTTTTT. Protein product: CASSIRGRNTGELFF. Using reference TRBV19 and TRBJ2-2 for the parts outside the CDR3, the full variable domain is DGGITQSPKYLFRKEGQNVTLSCEQNLNHDAMYWYRQDPGQGLRLIYYSQIVNDFQKGDIAEGYSVSREKKESFPLTVTSAQKNPTAFYLCASSIRGRNTGELFFGEGSRLTVL.

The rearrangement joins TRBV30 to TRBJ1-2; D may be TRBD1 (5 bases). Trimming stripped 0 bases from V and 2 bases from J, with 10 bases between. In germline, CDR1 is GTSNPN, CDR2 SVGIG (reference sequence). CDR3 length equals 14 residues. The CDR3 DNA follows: TGTGCCTGGAGTGTACTTGGGGGGAACTATGGCTACACCTTC. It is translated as CAWSVLGGNYGYTF.

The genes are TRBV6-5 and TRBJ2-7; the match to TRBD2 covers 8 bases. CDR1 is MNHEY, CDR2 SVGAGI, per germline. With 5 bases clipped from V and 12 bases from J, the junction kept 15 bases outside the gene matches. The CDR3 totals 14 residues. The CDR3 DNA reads TGTGCCAGCAGTCCTAGTTACATGGGGACTAGTGGGTACTTC. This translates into CASSPSYMGTSGYF.

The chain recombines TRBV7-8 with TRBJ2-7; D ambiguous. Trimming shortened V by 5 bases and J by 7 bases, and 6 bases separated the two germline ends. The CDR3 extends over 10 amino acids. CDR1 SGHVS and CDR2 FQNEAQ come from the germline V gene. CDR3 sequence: CASSNREQYF. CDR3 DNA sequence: TGTGCCAGCAGCAACAGAGAGCAGTACTTC.

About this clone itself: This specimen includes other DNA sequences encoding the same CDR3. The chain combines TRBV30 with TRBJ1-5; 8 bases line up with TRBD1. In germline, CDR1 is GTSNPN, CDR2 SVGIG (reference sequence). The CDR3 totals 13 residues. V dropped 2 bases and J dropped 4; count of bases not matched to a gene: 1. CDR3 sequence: CAWSRQGNQPQHF. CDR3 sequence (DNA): TGTGCCTGGAGTCGACAGGGGAATCAGCCCCAGCATTTT.

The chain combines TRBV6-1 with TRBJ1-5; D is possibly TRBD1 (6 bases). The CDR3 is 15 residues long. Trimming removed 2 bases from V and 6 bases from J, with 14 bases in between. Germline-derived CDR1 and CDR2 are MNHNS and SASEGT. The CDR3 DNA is TGTGCCAGCAGTGAACAGAACAGGGCAGCTCAGCCCCAGCATTTT. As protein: CASSEQNRAAQPQHF.

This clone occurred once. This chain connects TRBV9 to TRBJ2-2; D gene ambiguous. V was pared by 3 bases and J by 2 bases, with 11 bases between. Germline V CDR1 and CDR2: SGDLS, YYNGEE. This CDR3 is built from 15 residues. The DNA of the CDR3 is TGTGCCAGCAGCGGGGTACTCGGTAACACCGGGGAGCTGTTTTTT. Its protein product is CASSGVLGNTGELFF.

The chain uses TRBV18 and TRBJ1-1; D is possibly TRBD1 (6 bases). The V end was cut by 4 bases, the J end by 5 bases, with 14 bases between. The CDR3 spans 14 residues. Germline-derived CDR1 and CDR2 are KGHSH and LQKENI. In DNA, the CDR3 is TGTGCCAGCTCACAACAGGGTAGGGAAACTGAAGCTTTCTTT. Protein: CASSQQGRETEAFF.

This CDR3 is CAISDRTDYEQYF. The CDR3 bases are TGTGCCATCAGTGACAGGACTGACTACGAGCAGTACTTC. This chain joins TRBV10-3 and TRBJ2-7, with a tentative D call TRBD2 (5 bases). The germline CDR1 and CDR2 sequences are ENHRY and SYGVKD. Trimming shortened V by 3 bases and J by 3 bases, and 9 bases separated the two germline ends. This CDR3 region has 13 residues.

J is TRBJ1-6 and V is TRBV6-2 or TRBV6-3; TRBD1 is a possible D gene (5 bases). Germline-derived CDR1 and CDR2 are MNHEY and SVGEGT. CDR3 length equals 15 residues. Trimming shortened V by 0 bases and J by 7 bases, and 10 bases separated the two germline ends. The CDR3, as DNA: TGTGCCAGCAGTTACTCTTCAGGGAGGAATTCACCCCTCCACTTT. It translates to CASSYSSGRNSPLHF.

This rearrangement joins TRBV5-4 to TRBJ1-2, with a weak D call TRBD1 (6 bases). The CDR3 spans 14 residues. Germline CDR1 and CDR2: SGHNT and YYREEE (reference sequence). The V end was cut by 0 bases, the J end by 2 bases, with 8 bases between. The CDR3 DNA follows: TGTGCCAGCAGCTTGGGGACAGTCAACTATGGCTACACCTTC. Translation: CASSLGTVNYGYTF.

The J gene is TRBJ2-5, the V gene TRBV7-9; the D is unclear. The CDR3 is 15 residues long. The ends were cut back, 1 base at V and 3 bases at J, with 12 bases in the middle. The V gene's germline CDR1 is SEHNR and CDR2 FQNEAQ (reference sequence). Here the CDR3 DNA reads TGTGCCAGCAGCTTAGAGGCCCTGAGAAAAGAGACCCAGTACTTC. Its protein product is CASSLEALRKETQYF.

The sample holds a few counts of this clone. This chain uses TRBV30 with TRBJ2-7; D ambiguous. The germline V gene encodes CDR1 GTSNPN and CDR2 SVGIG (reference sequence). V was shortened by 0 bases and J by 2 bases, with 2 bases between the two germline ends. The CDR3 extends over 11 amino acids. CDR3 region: CAWSVTYEQYF. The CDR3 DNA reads TGTGCCTGGAGTGTAACCTACGAGCAGTACTTC.

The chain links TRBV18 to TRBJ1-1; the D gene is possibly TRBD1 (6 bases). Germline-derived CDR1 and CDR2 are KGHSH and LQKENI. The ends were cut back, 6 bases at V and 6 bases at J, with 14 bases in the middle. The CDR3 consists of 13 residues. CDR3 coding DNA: TGTGCCAGCTCCCGACAGGAGGAGGCTGAAGCTTTCTTT. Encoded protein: CASSRQEEAEAFF.

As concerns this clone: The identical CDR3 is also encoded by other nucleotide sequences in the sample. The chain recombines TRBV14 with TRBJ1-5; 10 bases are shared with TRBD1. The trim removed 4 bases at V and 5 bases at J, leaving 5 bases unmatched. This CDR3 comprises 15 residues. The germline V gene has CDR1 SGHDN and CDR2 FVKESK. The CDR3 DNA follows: TGTGCCAGCAGCCCAGACAGGGGGCGGGATCAGCCCCAGCATTTT. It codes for CASSPDRGRDQPQHF.

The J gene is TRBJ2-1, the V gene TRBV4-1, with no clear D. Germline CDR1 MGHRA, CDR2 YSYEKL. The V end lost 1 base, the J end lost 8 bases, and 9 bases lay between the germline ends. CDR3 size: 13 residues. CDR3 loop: CASSQGTSDEQFF. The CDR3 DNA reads TGCGCCAGCAGCCAAGGAACGAGTGATGAGCAGTTCTTC.

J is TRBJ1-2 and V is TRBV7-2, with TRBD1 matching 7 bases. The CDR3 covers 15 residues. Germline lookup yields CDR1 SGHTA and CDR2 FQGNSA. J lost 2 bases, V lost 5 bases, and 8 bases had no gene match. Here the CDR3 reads CASSIKGALNYGYTF. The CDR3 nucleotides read TGTGCCAGCAGCATTAAGGGGGCCTTAAACTATGGCTACACCTTC.